Shown below are 26 T cell receptor beta chains from a single sample sequenced in a study of cytomegalovirus exposure and HLA in healthy donors. The PCR had 60 Vbeta and 13 Jbeta primers. Libraries were prepared by immunoSEQ multiplex PCR; TCRdb keeps only in-frame clonotypes and omits some of them. The sample consists of about 93,000 clones, around 73% of them appearing once. The sequenced sample was PBMCs. These receptors all come from a middle-aged woman in good health and CMV-seronegative.

The rearrangement joins TRBV25-1 to TRBJ1-1, with D tentatively TRBD1 (6 bases). The germline V gene has CDR1 MGHDK and CDR2 SYGVNS. The length of the CDR3 is 15 residues. The V end lost 6 bases, the J end lost 1 base, and 15 bases lay between the germline ends. The CDR3 DNA sequence: TGTGCCAGCAGCCGTGGGACACTGAGGAACACTGAAGCTTTCTTT. Its translation is CASSRGTLRNTEAFF.

The chain recombines TRBV11-3 with TRBJ2-1, with TRBD1 matching 7 bases. In germline, CDR1 is SGHNT, CDR2 YENEEA. This CDR3 is built from 14 residues. V lost 3 bases and J lost 5; bases outside the gene matches: 4. The CDR3: CASSLTGYHNEQFF. CDR3 coding DNA: TGTGCCAGCAGCTTGACAGGGTACCACAATGAGCAGTTCTTC.

The V call is TRBV28, the J call TRBJ2-5; D gene uncertain. CDR3 size: 16 residues. V lost 6 bases, J lost 2 bases, and 19 bases lay in between. Germline CDR1 MDHEN, CDR2 SYDVKM. The CDR3 sequence is CASRPLAGSQQETQYF. The DNA for the CDR3 is TGTGCCAGCAGGCCTTTGGCAGGAAGCCAACAAGAGACCCAGTACTTC.

This sequence joins TRBV27 and TRBJ2-1; D gene unclear. Germline-derived CDR1 and CDR2 are MNHEY and SMNVEV (reference sequence). This CDR3 has 15 residues. The ends were cut back, 7 bases at V and 2 bases at J, with 15 bases in the middle. CDR3 DNA: TGTGCCAGCACCACCTCCCTGAGGACCTACAATGAGCAGTTCTTC. This translates into CASTTSLRTYNEQFF.

This chain links TRBV28 with TRBJ1-3; D uncertain. This CDR3 is 15 amino acids long. From germline, CDR1 is MDHEN and CDR2 SYDVKM. V dropped 6 bases and J dropped 0 bases, with 12 bases sitting between them. The CDR3: CASRIGLYSGNTIYF. In nucleotides, the CDR3 is TGTGCCAGCAGAATCGGACTGTACTCTGGAAACACCATATATTTT.

This clone was found a few times. CDR3 in amino acids: CASSFDRVGTEAFF. The CDR3 bases are TGTGCCAGCAGCTTCGACAGGGTGGGCACTGAAGCTTTCTTT. The genes are TRBV7-2 and TRBJ1-1; TRBD1 matches at 7 bases. The CDR3 covers 14 residues. Germline CDR1 SGHTA, CDR2 FQGNSA. Unmatched junction bases numbered 5, after V lost 3 bases and J lost 4 bases.

The rearrangement uses TRBV18 and TRBJ1-1, with 7 nucleotides matching TRBD1. The V and J ends lost 1 base and 0 bases, in that order; junction bases with no gene match: 2. Germline CDR1 is KGHSH and CDR2 is LQKENI. There are 15 residues in the CDR3. This CDR3 is CASSPQTGMNTEAFF. CDR3 DNA sequence: TGTGCCAGCTCACCACAGACAGGGATGAACACTGAAGCTTTCTTT.

J is TRBJ2-1 and V is TRBV19; TRBD2 aligns across 7 bases. This CDR3 has 14 amino acids. V trimming: 6 bases; J trimming: 5 bases; junction bases outside the gene matches: 7. CDR1 and CDR2 from the germline V gene are LNHDA and SQIVND (reference sequence). The DNA of the CDR3 is TGTGCCAGTAGCTCCCAGCGGGGACACAATGAGCAGTTCTTC. Protein product: CASSSQRGHNEQFF.

This sequence joins TRBV5-4 and TRBJ2-7; TRBD2 agrees at 9 bases. With 4 bases clipped from V and 6 bases from J, the junction kept 11 bases outside the gene matches. CDR1 and CDR2 (germline): SGHNT, YYREEE (reference sequence). CDR3 size: 15 residues. CDR3 bases: TGTGCCAGCAGCCTGAGGGGACTAGCCCCGGCCGAGCAGTACTTC. Translation: CASSLRGLAPAEQYF.

The V and J genes are TRBV5-1 and TRBJ1-3; D not certain. The CDR3 is made up of 13 amino acids. Germline V gene lookup returns CDR1 SGHRS and CDR2 YFSETQ. V lost 4 bases, J lost 5 bases, and 10 bases lay in between. CDR3 in amino acids: CASSAGMRNTIYF. Here the CDR3 DNA reads TGCGCCAGCAGCGCGGGAATGAGAAACACCATATATTTT.

The V gene is TRBV7-9, the J gene TRBJ2-5; TRBD2 matches 7 bases. The CDR3 length is 15 residues. Germline V gene data show CDR1 as SEHNR and CDR2 as FQNEAQ (reference sequence). Trimming removed 1 base from V and 2 bases from J; junction bases left unmatched: 4. DNA of the CDR3: TGTGCCAGCAGCTTAGTGAAGGGAGGGCAAGAGACCCAGTACTTC. Protein sequence: CASSLVKGGQETQYF. The entire variable domain, with the rest obtained from reference TRBV7-9 and TRBJ2-5, is as follows: DTGVSQNPRHKITKRGQNVTFRCDPISEHNRLYWYRQTLGQGPEFLTYFQNEAQLEKSRLLSDRFSAERPKGSFSTLEIQRTEQGDSAMYLCASSLVKGGQETQYFGPGTRLLVL.

This clone was seen a few times. The chain uses TRBV19 and TRBJ1-2; a possible D gene is TRBD1 (6 bases). Trimming shortened V by 4 bases and J by 5 bases, and 17 bases separated the two germline ends. This CDR3 comprises 15 residues. Germline V CDR1 and CDR2: LNHDA, SQIVND (reference sequence). The CDR3 DNA reads as TGTGCCAGTAGTACGACAGGAGACGGCTTTTATGGCTACACCTTC. Amino acid sequence: CASSTTGDGFYGYTF.

This clone was counted between two and nine times. This chain uses TRBV27 with TRBJ1-1; D uncertain. Per the germline V gene, CDR1 is MNHEY and CDR2 is SMNVEV (reference sequence). Trimming cost V 3 bases and J 5 bases, with 7 bases left between them. This CDR3 has 12 residues. CDR3 bases: TGTGCCAGCAGTTTTCGGGGAACTGAAGCTTTCTTT. It codes for CASSFRGTEAFF.

V is TRBV9 and J is TRBJ2-3; TRBD1 matches at 8 bases. CDR1 and CDR2 (germline): SGDLS, YYNGEE. CDR3 size: 14 residues. Germline trimming cut 0 bases from V and 3 bases from J; bases unmatched to any gene: 0. The CDR3 loop reads CASSVGTGTDTQYF. CDR3 DNA: TGTGCCAGCAGCGTAGGGACAGGGACAGATACGCAGTATTTT.

The V gene is TRBV9, the J gene TRBJ1-1, with D possibly being TRBD1 (6 bases). The V end was cut by 2 bases, the J end by 3 bases, with 11 bases between. The germline V gene encodes CDR1 SGDLS and CDR2 YYNGEE. The CDR3 spans 14 residues. CDR3 DNA sequence: TGTGCCAGCAGCGTGAGGGCAGGGGACACTGAAGCTTTCTTT. It encodes CASSVRAGDTEAFF.

The V call is TRBV10-2, the J call TRBJ2-7; D not resolved. There are 13 residues in the CDR3. The germline gives CDR1 WSHSY, CDR2 SAAADI. Trimming cost V 4 bases and J 1 base, with 8 bases left between them. DNA of the CDR3: TGCGCCAGCAGTGTGGTCGGTTCCTACGAGCAGTACTTC. It codes for CASSVVGSYEQYF.

This clone was detected a few times. CDR3 nucleotides: TGTGCCAGCAGCATCAGGGGGATCCACGAGCAGTACTTC. This encodes CASSIRGIHEQYF. The V and J genes are TRBV27 and TRBJ2-5; TRBD1 agrees at 7 bases. The J call may be wrong; the DNA end is better matched by TRBJ2-7. This CDR3 has 13 amino acids. CDR1 and CDR2 (germline): MNHEY, SMNVEV (reference sequence).

In regard to this clone: An end of the junction differs from the germline gene, which may be a read error. The gene calls are TRBV7-9 and TRBJ1-2; D remains unclear. The CDR3 runs 11 residues. CDR1 is SEHNR and CDR2 is FQNEAQ in the germline V gene (reference sequence). In DNA, the CDR3 is TGTGCCAGCAGCCTAGCGGGCGGCTACACCTTC. Protein: CASSLAGGYTF.

The J gene is TRBJ1-1, the V gene TRBV6-5; D gene ambiguous. The CDR3 spans 12 residues. CDR1 is MNHEY and CDR2 is SVGAGI in the germline V gene. The V end was cut by 6 bases, the J end by 5 bases, with 10 bases between. CDR3 sequence: CASSRGWTEAFF. CDR3 coding DNA: TGTGCCAGCAGCCGAGGGTGGACTGAAGCTTTCTTT.

The chain carries TRBV20-1 and TRBJ1-1, with unresolved D. Looked up from germline, CDR1 is DFQATT and CDR2 is SNEGSKA (reference sequence). The CDR3 totals 10 residues. V lost 5 bases and J lost 7, with 8 bases in between. For the CDR3, the DNA is TGCAGTGCTCCCCGGGGTGAAGCTTTCTTT. This sequence encodes CSAPRGEAFF.

V gene TRBV9 combines with J gene TRBJ1-4; D is perhaps TRBD1 (5 bases). CDR3 length: 14 amino acids. V was shortened by 4 bases and J by 4 bases, with 11 bases between the two germline ends. Germline V gene lookup returns CDR1 SGDLS and CDR2 YYNGEE. The CDR3 spells CASSPGGNNEKLFF. The CDR3, as DNA: TGTGCCAGCAGCCCGGGGGGGAATAATGAAAAACTGTTTTTT.

The V gene is TRBV5-8, the J gene TRBJ1-5; D is ambiguous. V was clipped by 0 bases and J by 1 base, with 11 bases between them. Germline V gives CDR1 SGHTS, CDR2 YDEGEE. The CDR3 consists of 16 residues. The CDR3 coding sequence is TGTGCCAGCAGCTTGGCGCGGCAGCTGAGCAATCAGCCCCAGCATTTT. Protein: CASSLARQLSNQPQHF.

The DNA for the CDR3 is TGTGCCAGCAGCCAATTGAGGCAACCCCTCGGCGGCTACACCTTC. It codes for CASSQLRQPLGGYTF. The chain links TRBV16 to TRBJ1-2; no firm D call. Trimming took 1 base from V and 8 from J, leaving 17 bases between them. The CDR3 extends over 15 amino acids. In germline, CDR1 is KGHSY, CDR2 FQNENV.

The rearrangement links TRBV29-1 to TRBJ1-2; D is unresolved. The V end was cut by 1 base, the J end by 3 bases, with 6 bases between. Per germline, CDR1 SQVTM and CDR2 ANQGSEA. This CDR3 contains 12 residues. The CDR3 spells CSVEVPDYGYTF. The CDR3 DNA follows: TGCAGCGTTGAAGTCCCAGACTATGGCTACACCTTC.

The rearrangement uses TRBV2 and TRBJ2-7; 9 bases align to TRBD2. Trimming at V came to 5 bases and at J to 7 bases, leaving 9 bases not matched to a gene. This CDR3 has 14 residues. The germline V gene has CDR1 SNHLY and CDR2 FYNNEI. Here the CDR3 reads CASSRSGRNAEQYF. DNA for the CDR3: TGTGCCAGCAGTAGGAGCGGGAGGAACGCAGAGCAGTACTTC.

The CDR3 nucleotides are TGTGCCAGCAGTGGTGACAGGGGTTGGTGGGGAGCTTTCTTT. It encodes CASSGDRGWWGAFF. This sequence joins TRBV2 and TRBJ1-1, with 8 bases that match TRBD1. V lost 4 bases to trimming and J lost 10 bases; unmatched junction nucleotides: 11. Per the germline V gene, CDR1 is SNHLY and CDR2 is FYNNEI. The CDR3 has 14 amino acids.